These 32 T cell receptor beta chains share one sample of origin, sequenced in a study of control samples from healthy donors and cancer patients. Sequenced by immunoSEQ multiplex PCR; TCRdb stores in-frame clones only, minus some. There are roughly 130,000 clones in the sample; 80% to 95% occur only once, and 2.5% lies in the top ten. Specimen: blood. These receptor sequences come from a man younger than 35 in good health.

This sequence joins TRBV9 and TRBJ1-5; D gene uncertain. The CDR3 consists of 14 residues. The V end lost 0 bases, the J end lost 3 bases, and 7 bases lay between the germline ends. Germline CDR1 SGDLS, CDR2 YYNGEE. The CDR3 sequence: CASSVEGNNQPQHF. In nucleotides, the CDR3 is TGTGCCAGCAGCGTAGAAGGGAACAATCAGCCCCAGCATTTT.

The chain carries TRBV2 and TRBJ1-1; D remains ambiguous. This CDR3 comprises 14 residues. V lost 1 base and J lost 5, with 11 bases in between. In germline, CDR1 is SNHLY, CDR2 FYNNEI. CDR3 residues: CASSEVKGGTEAFF. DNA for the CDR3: TGTGCCAGCAGTGAAGTGAAGGGAGGGACTGAAGCTTTCTTT.

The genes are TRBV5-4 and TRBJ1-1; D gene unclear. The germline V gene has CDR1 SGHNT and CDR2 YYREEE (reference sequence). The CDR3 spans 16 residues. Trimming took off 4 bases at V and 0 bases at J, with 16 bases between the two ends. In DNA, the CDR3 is TGTGCCAGCAGCCCCCTAGAAACGCGGGTGAACACTGAAGCTTTCTTT. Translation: CASSPLETRVNTEAFF.

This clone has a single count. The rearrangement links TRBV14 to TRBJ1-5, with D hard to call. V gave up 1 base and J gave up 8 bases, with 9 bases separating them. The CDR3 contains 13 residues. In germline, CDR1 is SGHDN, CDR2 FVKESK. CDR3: CASSQGTEEPQHF. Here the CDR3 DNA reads TGTGCCAGCAGCCAAGGGACCGAGGAGCCCCAGCATTTT.

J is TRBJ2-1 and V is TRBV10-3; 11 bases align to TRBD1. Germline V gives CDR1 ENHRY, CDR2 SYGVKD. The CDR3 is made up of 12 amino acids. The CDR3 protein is CAGGTGGNEQFF. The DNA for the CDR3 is TGTGCAGGGGGGACAGGGGGGAATGAGCAGTTCTTC.

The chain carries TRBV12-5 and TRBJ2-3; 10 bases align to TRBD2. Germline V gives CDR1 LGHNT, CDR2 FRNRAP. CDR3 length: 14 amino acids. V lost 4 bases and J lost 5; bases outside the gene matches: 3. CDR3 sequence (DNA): TGTGCTAGTGGTTCTAGCGGGAGACTAGATACGCAGTATTTT. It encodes CASGSSGRLDTQYF.

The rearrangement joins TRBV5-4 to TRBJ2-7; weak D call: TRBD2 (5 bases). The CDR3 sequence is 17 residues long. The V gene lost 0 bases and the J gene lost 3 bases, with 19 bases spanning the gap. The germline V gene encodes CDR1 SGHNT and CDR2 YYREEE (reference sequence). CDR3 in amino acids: CASSLGSRGNPLYEQYV. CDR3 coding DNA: TGTGCCAGCAGCTTGGGCTCCAGAGGGAACCCACTCTACGAGCAGTACGTC.

CDR3 nucleotide sequence: TGCGCCAGCAGCGTCGGACAGGCCGCAACTAATGAAAAACTGTTTTTT. This encodes CASSVGQAATNEKLFF. This chain uses TRBV5-1 with TRBJ1-4; 7 nucleotides match TRBD1. Germline loops: CDR1 SGHRS, CDR2 YFSETQ. The V and J ends lost 4 bases and 0 bases, in that order; junction bases with no gene match: 6. This CDR3 is built from 16 residues.

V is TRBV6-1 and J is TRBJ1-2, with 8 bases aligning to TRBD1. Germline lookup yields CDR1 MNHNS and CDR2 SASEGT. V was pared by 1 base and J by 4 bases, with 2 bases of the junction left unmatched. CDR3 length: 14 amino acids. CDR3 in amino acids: CASSEGTGRYGYTF. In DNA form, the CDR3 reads TGTGCCAGCAGTGAAGGGACAGGGCGCTATGGCTACACCTTC.

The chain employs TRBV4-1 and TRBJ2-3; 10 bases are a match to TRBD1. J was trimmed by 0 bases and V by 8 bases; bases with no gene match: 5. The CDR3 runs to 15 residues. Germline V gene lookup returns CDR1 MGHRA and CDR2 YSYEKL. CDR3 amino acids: CASATGGVSTDTQYF. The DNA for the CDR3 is TGCGCCAGCGCGACAGGGGGCGTCAGCACAGATACGCAGTATTTT.

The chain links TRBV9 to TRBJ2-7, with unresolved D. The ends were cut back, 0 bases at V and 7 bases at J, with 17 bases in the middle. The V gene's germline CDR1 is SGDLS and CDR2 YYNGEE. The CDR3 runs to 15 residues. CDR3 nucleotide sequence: TGTGCCAGCAGCGTAGGGGGTTCCAGGTCTGGTGAGCAGTACTTC. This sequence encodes CASSVGGSRSGEQYF.

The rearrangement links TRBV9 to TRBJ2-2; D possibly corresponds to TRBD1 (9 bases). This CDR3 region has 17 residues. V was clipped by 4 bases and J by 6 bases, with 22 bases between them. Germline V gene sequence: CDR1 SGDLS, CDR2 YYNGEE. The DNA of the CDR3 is TGTGCCAGCAGCCCCCGGGGGGGGACAGGGATTTCCGGGGAGCTGTTTTTT. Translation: CASSPRGGTGISGELFF.

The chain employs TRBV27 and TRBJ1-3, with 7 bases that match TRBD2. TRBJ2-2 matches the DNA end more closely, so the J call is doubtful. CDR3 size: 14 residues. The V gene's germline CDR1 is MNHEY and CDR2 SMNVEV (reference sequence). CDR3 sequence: CASSLRRETGELFF. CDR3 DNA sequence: TGTGCCAGCAGTTTGAGGCGGGAGACCGGGGAGCTGTTTTTT.

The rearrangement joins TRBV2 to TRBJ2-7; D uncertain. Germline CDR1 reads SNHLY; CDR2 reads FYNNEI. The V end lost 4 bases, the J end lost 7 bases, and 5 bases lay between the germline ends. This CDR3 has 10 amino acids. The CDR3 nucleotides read TGTGCCAGCAGTGTGGGAGAGCAGTACTTC. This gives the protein CASSVGEQYF.

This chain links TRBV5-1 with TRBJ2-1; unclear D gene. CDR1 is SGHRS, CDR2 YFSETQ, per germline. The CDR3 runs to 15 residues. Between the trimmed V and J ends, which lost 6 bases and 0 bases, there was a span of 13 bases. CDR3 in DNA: TGCGCCAGCATCCTCGAGCCCAGCTCCTACAATGAGCAGTTCTTC. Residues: CASILEPSSYNEQFF. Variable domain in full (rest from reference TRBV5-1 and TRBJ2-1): KAGVTQTPRYLIKTRGQQVTLSCSPISGHRSVSWYQQTPGQGLQFLFEYFSETQRNKGNFPGRFSGRQFSNSRSEMNVSTLELGDSALYLCASILEPSSYNEQFFGPGTRLTVL.

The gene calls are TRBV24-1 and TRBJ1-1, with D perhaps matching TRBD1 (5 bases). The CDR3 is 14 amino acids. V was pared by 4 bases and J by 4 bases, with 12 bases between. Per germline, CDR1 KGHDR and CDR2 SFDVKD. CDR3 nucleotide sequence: TGTGCCACCAGTGACCCAGGGAGGGGCACTGAAGCTTTCTTT. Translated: CATSDPGRGTEAFF.

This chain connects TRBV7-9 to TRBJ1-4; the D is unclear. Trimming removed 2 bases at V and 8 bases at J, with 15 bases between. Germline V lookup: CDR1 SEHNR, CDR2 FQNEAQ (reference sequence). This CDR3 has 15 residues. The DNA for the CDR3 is TGTGCCAGCAGCTTAAACGGAGGAGAGGGCGAAAAACTGTTTTTT. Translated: CASSLNGGEGEKLFF. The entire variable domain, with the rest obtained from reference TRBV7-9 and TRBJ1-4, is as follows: DTGVSQNPRHKITKRGQNVTFRCDPISEHNRLYWYRQTLGQGPEFLTYFQNEAQLEKSRLLSDRFSAERPKGSFSTLEIQRTEQGDSAMYLCASSLNGGEGEKLFFGSGTQLSVL.

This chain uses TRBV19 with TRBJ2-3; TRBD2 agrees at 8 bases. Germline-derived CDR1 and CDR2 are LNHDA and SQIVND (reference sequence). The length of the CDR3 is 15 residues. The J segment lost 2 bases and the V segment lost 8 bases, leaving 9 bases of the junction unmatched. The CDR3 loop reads CASSFPGGSTDTQYF. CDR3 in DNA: TGTGCCAGTTCTTTTCCGGGAGGGTCCACAGATACGCAGTATTTT.

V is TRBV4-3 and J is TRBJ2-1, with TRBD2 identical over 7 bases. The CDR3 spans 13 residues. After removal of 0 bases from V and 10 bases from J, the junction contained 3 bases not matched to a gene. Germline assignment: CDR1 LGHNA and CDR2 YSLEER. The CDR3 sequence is CASSQETSREQFF. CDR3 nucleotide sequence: TGCGCCAGCAGCCAAGAGACTAGCCGAGAGCAGTTCTTC.

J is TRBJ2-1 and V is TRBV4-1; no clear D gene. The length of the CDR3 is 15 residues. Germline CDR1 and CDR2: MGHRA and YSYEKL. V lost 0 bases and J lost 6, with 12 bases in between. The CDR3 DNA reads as TGCGCCAGCAGCCAAGAGAGTTTAGGGATCAATGAGCAGTTCTTC. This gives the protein CASSQESLGINEQFF.

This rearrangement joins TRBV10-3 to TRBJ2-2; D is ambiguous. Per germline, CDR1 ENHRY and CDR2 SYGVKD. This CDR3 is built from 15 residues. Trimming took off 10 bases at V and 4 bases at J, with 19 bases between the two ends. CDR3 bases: TGTGCCACCGGTGGTTCCCCCTCGAGCACCGGGGAGCTGTTTTTT. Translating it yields CATGGSPSSTGELFF.

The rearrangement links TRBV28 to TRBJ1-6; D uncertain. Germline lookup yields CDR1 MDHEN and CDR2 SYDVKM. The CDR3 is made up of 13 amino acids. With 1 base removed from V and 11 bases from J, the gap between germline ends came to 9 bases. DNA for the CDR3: TGTGCCAGCAGTTTATCCGCTCACCCACCCCTCCACTTT. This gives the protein CASSLSAHPPLHF.

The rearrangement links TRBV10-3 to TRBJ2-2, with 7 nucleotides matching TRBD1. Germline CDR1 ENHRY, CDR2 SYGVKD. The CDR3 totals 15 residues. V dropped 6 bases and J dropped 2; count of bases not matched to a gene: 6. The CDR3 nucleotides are TGTGCCATCAGAGACGGGACAGCTAACACCGGGGAGCTGTTTTTT. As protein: CAIRDGTANTGELFF.

The CDR3 is CASSNTGGRNSPLHF. The CDR3 nucleotides read TGTGCCAGCAGCAACACAGGGGGCCGTAATTCACCCCTCCACTTT. The rearrangement uses TRBV27 and TRBJ1-6; 9 bases line up with TRBD1. The J segment lost 6 bases and the V segment lost 6 bases, leaving 6 bases of the junction unmatched. CDR1 MNHEY and CDR2 SMNVEV come from the germline V gene (reference sequence). This CDR3 region has 15 residues.

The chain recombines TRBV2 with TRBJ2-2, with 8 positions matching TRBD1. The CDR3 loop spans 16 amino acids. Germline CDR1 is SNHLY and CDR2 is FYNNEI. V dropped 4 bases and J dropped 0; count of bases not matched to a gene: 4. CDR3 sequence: CASSGQGFTNTGELFF. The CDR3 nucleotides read TGTGCCAGCAGTGGACAGGGGTTTACGAACACCGGGGAGCTGTTTTTT.

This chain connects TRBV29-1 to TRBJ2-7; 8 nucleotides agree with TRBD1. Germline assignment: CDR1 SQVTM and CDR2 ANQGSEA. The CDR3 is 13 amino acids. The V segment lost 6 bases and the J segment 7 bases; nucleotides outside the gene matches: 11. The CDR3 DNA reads TGCAGCGTGGGCGGACAGGGCCTAGAAGAGCAGTACTTC. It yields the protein CSVGGQGLEEQYF.

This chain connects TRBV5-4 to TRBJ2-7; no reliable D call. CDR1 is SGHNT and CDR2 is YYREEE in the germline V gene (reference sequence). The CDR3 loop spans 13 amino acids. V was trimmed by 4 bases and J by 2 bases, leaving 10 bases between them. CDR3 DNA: TGTGCCAGCAGCCCCGGCGGCCCCTACGAGCAGTACTTC. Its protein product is CASSPGGPYEQYF.

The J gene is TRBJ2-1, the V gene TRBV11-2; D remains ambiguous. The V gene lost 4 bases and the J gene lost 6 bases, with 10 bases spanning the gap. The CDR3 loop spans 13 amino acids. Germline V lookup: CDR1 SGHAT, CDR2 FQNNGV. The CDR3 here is CASSSYRVNEQFF. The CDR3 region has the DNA TGTGCCAGCAGCTCCTACAGAGTCAATGAGCAGTTCTTC.

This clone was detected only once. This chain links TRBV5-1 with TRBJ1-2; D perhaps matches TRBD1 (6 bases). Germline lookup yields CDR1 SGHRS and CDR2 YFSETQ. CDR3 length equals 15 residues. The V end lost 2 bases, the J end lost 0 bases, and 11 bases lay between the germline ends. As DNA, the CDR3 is TGCGCCAGCAGCTTCACAGGGTTTACTAACTATGGCTACACCTTC. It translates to CASSFTGFTNYGYTF.

CDR3 coding DNA: TGTGCCAGCAGCCTGGGTTGGCAGGGAGGGCCCTATGGCTACACCTTC. This gives the protein CASSLGWQGGPYGYTF. This chain uses TRBV3-1 (or the pseudogene TRBV3-2) with TRBJ1-2; possible D gene TRBD1, 5 bases. Germline CDR1 LGHDT, CDR2 YNNKEL (reference sequence). V lost 4 bases, J lost 4 bases, and 19 bases lay in between. This CDR3 region has 16 residues.

The CDR3 DNA reads as TGCGCCAGCAGCCCAATCGGACAGGGTAAGATAAATGAGCAGTTCTTC. Its translation: CASSPIGQGKINEQFF. V gene TRBV4-1 combines with J gene TRBJ2-1; 8 nucleotides line up with TRBD1. With 4 bases clipped from V and 7 bases from J, the junction kept 12 bases outside the gene matches. Germline V gives CDR1 MGHRA, CDR2 YSYEKL. The CDR3 covers 16 residues.

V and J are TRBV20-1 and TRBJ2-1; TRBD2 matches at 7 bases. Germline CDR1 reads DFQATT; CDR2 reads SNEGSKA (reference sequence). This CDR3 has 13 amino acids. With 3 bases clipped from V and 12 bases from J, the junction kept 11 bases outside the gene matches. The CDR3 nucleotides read TGCAGTGCTAGTAGGGCGGGAGTAGGCGGGCAGTTCTTC. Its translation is CSASRAGVGGQFF.